This passage covers 3 T cell receptor beta chains from one sample sequenced in a study of T-cell reconstitution after alpha-beta-depleted transplantation in children. TCRbeta library preparation incorporated unique molecular identifiers. TCRdb fed the PCR reads into MiXCR, producing one record per CDR3 protein. The sample comprises about 500,000 distinct CDR3 sequences, 32% of which are singletons, and 2% to 2.5% rests with the top ten. Sequenced material: PBMCs from the stem cell graft donor, taken from the stem cell graft. The origin of the receptors is a human donor who donated a stem cell graft to a child with aplastic anemia.

The chain uses TRBV12-3 or TRBV12-4 and TRBJ1-3; 7 bases are shared with TRBD1. The trim removed 3 bases at V and 0 bases at J, leaving 2 bases unmatched. CDR3 length equals 15 residues. CDR3 protein: CASSFGTVSGNTIYF. The CDR3 bases are TGTGCCAGCAGTTTCGGGACAGTCTCTGGAAACACCATATATTTT.

The chain is built from TRBV3-1 and TRBJ1-2; unclear D gene. CDR1 is LGHDT and CDR2 is YNNKEL in the germline V gene (reference sequence). This CDR3 has 12 amino acids. Trimming took off 2 bases at V and 8 bases at J, with 9 bases between the two ends. This CDR3 reads CASSQIGRGYTF. CDR3 bases: TGTGCCAGCAGCCAAATTGGTCGGGGCTACACCTTC.

This clonotype was detected a few times. V gene TRBV7-3 combines with J gene TRBJ2-1; D is perhaps TRBD1 (6 bases). The length of the CDR3 is 15 residues. V was clipped by 4 bases and J by 8 bases, with 18 bases between them. Germline-derived CDR1 and CDR2 are SGHTA and FQGTGA. The CDR3 DNA is TGTGCCAGCAGCTCCAAACAGGGTTTTTTCGATGAGCAGTTCTTC. The encoded protein is CASSSKQGFFDEQFF.